These 30 T cell receptor beta chains were all obtained from the same sample, sequenced in a study of spatial heterogeneity in lung cancer. Study observations and caveats: The study found that expanded intratumoral alpha and beta TCR counts tracked tumor mutation counts.

Time point reported: sample taken at primary tumor resection. TCRdb re-derived calls from the 5' RACE reads in MiXCR, one entry per CDR3 protein. The sample holds some 10,000 distinct CDR3 sequences, 5.5% to 7% seen once. No antigen has been assigned to these receptors. The sequencing here drew on lung tumor tissue, taken at surgery. These receptors were taken from a female donor with early-stage non-small cell lung cancer.

This clonotype is termed medium-sized. The chain employs TRBV7-3 and TRBJ1-6, with 7 positions matching TRBD1. The trim removed 4 bases at V and 7 bases at J, leaving 4 bases unmatched. This CDR3 is 14 amino acids long. Germline CDR1 SGHTA, CDR2 FQGTGA. CDR3 sequence reads: CASSSTGVNSPLHF. CDR3 nucleotides: TGTGCCAGCAGCTCAACAGGGGTCAATTCACCCCTCCACTTT.

V gene TRBV7-2 combines with J gene TRBJ2-1; 9 nucleotides match TRBD2. Germline lookup yields CDR1 SGHTA and CDR2 FQGNSA. The CDR3 is 19 amino acids. V shed 5 bases, J shed 1 base, and the junction held 15 bases outside the gene matches. The CDR3 nucleotides are TGTGCCAGCAGCCTTCGTCCTCCCTTTGCGGGGGGGTCCTACAATGAGCAGTTCTTC. Translated: CASSLRPPFAGGSYNEQFF.

This clonotype was observed a few times. The chain combines TRBV12-3 or TRBV12-4 with TRBJ2-1; TRBD1 matches 10 bases. Unmatched junction bases numbered 12, after V lost 6 bases and J lost 10 bases. CDR3 length: 15 residues. DNA of the CDR3: TGTGCCAGCAGAGCCCGGGACAGGGGATATGGGGAGCAGTTCTTC. Its protein is CASRARDRGYGEQFF.

This rearrangement joins TRBV6-6 to TRBJ2-1; D is ambiguous. CDR3 length: 13 residues. V was trimmed by 4 bases and J by 15 bases, leaving 19 bases between them. Per the germline V gene, CDR1 is MNHNY and CDR2 is SVGAGI (reference sequence). The CDR3 reads CASSFPHASPLFF. CDR3 nucleotide sequence: TGTGCCAGCAGTTTCCCTCATGCTTCCCCGTTGTTCTTC.

This clonotype occurred many times. This chain joins TRBV10-3 and TRBJ1-5; TRBD1 is a possible D gene (5 bases). CDR3 length equals 16 residues. Germline values: CDR1 ENHRY, CDR2 SYGVKD. V lost 6 bases, J lost 1 base, and 16 bases lay in between. This CDR3 reads CAISPEGPGSNQPQHF. CDR3 nucleotides: TGTGCCATCAGCCCCGAGGGGCCGGGCAGCAATCAGCCCCAGCATTTT.

This chain joins TRBV2 and TRBJ2-5, with TRBD2 matching 7 bases. With 1 base clipped from V and 5 bases from J, the junction kept 4 bases outside the gene matches. This CDR3 has 14 amino acids. CDR1 is SNHLY and CDR2 is FYNNEI in the germline V gene. The CDR3 nucleotides are TGTGCCAGCAGTGAAGGGTCGACTAGCGAGACCCAGTACTTC. Translation gives CASSEGSTSETQYF.

This clonotype came up many times. The chain is built from TRBV20-1 and TRBJ2-2; 10 nucleotides match TRBD2. The V gene's germline CDR1 is DFQATT and CDR2 SNEGSKA (reference sequence). There are 15 residues in the CDR3. The V gene end was trimmed by 6 bases and the J gene end by 1 base; junction bases not matched to a gene: 5. The CDR3 sequence: CSAFGLAENTGELFF. CDR3 nucleotide sequence: TGCAGTGCCTTCGGACTAGCGGAGAACACCGGGGAGCTGTTTTTT.

By sample share, this clonotype is medium-sized. The V call is TRBV5-4, the J call TRBJ1-1; no firm D call. The CDR3 contains 13 residues. V was cut by 3 bases and J by 5 bases, with 11 bases left in between. Germline values: CDR1 SGHNT, CDR2 YYREEE (reference sequence). The CDR3 DNA is TGTGCCAGCAGCTCACAGTGGTTGACTGAAGCTTTCTTT. Its translation: CASSSQWLTEAFF.

V usage is TRBV28 and J usage is TRBJ2-1; 8 bases agree with TRBD1. V shed 5 bases and J 7 bases; nucleotides not matched to a gene: 10. The CDR3 consists of 15 residues. Germline values: CDR1 MDHEN, CDR2 SYDVKM. The CDR3 region has the DNA TGTGCCAGCAGTCCACCCGGGACAGGCTGGAATGAGCAGTTCTTC. Its protein is CASSPPGTGWNEQFF.

This clonotype was seen ten or more times. V usage is TRBV7-9 and J usage is TRBJ2-5; 9 positions agree with TRBD2. Trimming at V came to 5 bases and at J to 5 bases, leaving 9 bases not matched to a gene. Germline CDR1 SEHNR, CDR2 FQNEAQ (reference sequence). There are 15 residues in the CDR3. The CDR3 nucleotides are TGTGCCAGCAGCGAACCGGGACTAGCTCAGGAGACCCAGTACTTC. Protein product: CASSEPGLAQETQYF.

This clonotype was seen a few times. The rearrangement links TRBV6-5 to TRBJ2-5; 12 nucleotides match TRBD2. Unmatched junction bases numbered 9, after V lost 5 bases and J lost 2 bases. The V gene's germline CDR1 is MNHEY and CDR2 SVGAGI. This CDR3 has 17 amino acids. For the CDR3, the DNA is TGTGCCAGCAGTGCCGGACTAGCGGGAAAAAAGCAAGAGACCCAGTACTTC. This translates into CASSAGLAGKKQETQYF.

This clonotype is medium-sized by share. This rearrangement joins TRBV6-2 or TRBV6-3 to TRBJ2-7, with 9 bases that match TRBD1. The trim removed 4 bases at V and 2 bases at J, leaving 3 bases unmatched. Germline V lookup: CDR1 MNHEY, CDR2 SVGEGT. The CDR3 contains 14 residues. The CDR3 here is CASSSGQGPYEQYF. The CDR3 DNA reads TGTGCCAGCAGTTCGGGACAGGGCCCCTACGAGCAGTACTTC.

This clonotype was seen repeatedly, ten times or more. This chain joins TRBV29-1 and TRBJ2-1; maybe TRBD2 (5 bases). Germline CDR1 reads SQVTM; CDR2 reads ANQGSEA. This CDR3 is built from 13 residues. V lost 0 bases and J lost 7, with 10 bases in between. The CDR3 region has the DNA TGCAGCGTTGAAGAGGGGTCGGGGAATGAGCAGTTCTTC. Encoded protein: CSVEEGSGNEQFF.

This clonotype has at least ten counts. The gene calls are TRBV12-5 and TRBJ2-3; no reliable D call. Trimming cost V 1 base and J 0 bases, with 14 bases left between them. CDR1 and CDR2 (germline): LGHNT, FRNRAP. The CDR3 runs to 17 residues. The chain's CDR3 is CASGLGHGDLSTDTQYF. Written as DNA, the CDR3 is TGTGCTAGTGGTTTGGGTCACGGAGATCTTAGCACAGATACGCAGTATTTT. The complete variable domain, with remaining parts taken from reference TRBV12-5 and TRBJ2-3, reads DARVTQTPRHKVTEMGQEVTMRCQPILGHNTVFWYRQTMMQGLELLAYFRNRAPLDDSGMPKDRFSAEMPDATLATLKIQPSEPRDSAVYFCASGLGHGDLSTDTQYFGPGTRLTVL.

This clonotype was observed many times. The V gene is TRBV20-1, the J gene TRBJ1-2, with unresolved D. The CDR3 sequence is 11 residues long. Germline loops: CDR1 DFQATT, CDR2 SNEGSKA (reference sequence). V shed 3 bases and J shed 2 bases, with 4 bases lying between them. CDR3 DNA sequence: TGCAGTGCTAGCCCGAACTATGGCTACACCTTC. Protein product: CSASPNYGYTF.

This clonotype was observed at least ten times. The gene calls are TRBV6-5 and TRBJ2-5, with D uncertain. V was cut by 4 bases and J by 5 bases, with 14 bases left in between. Germline CDR1 is MNHEY and CDR2 is SVGAGI. The CDR3 sequence is 14 residues long. CDR3 nucleotides: TGTGCCAGCAGTTCTCTGGGTGGTTGGGAGACCCAGTACTTC. The encoded protein is CASSSLGGWETQYF.

Notes on this clonotype: This may be a read error: a much more frequent sequence differs by one nucleotide. The rearrangement joins TRBV5-5 to TRBJ1-2; 8 bases fit TRBD1. The germline V gene encodes CDR1 SGHKS and CDR2 YYEKEE (reference sequence). The CDR3 contains 14 residues. Here the CDR3 reads CTSSSGGADYGYTF. The CDR3 DNA reads as TGTACCAGCAGCTCAGGGGGCGCGGACTATGGCTACACCTTC.

This clonotype appeared many times. V is TRBV29-1 and J is TRBJ2-5; tentatively, D is TRBD1 (5 bases). CDR1 and CDR2 from the germline V gene are SQVTM and ANQGSEA. This CDR3 has 13 residues. Trimming removed 8 bases at V and 0 bases at J, with 13 bases between. The CDR3 DNA reads TGCAGCTTCAAGGGGCCGAACCAAGAGACCCAGTACTTC. Its translation is CSFKGPNQETQYF.

In its sample, this clonotype is medium-sized. The chain has TRBV20-1 and TRBJ2-5; D may be TRBD2 (6 bases). The germline gives CDR1 DFQATT, CDR2 SNEGSKA (reference sequence). The CDR3 is made up of 15 amino acids. V was pared by 3 bases and J by 4 bases, with 18 bases between. In nucleotides, the CDR3 is TGCAGTGCTAGTCCCCAGGGACTCTGGGCAGAGACCCAGTACTTC. Translating gives CSASPQGLWAETQYF.

This clonotype showed up just a few times. The rearrangement links TRBV28 to TRBJ1-1; 9 bases are shared with TRBD1. J gave up 3 bases and V 7 bases, and 6 bases lay outside the gene matches. This CDR3 contains 14 residues. From germline, CDR1 is MDHEN and CDR2 SYDVKM. The DNA for the CDR3 is TGTGCCAGCACCACGACAGGGGGGTACACTGAAGCTTTCTTT. This codes for CASTTTGGYTEAFF.

This clonotype was observed at least ten times. This chain uses TRBV6-2 or TRBV6-3 with TRBJ2-3; D gene unclear. CDR1 is MNHEY, CDR2 SVGEGT, per germline. V lost 10 bases, J lost 5 bases, and 10 bases lay in between. The CDR3 consists of 11 residues. The CDR3 loop is CAISNKDTQYF. The CDR3 nucleotides read TGTGCCATCTCGAATAAAGATACGCAGTATTTT.

This clonotype has ten or more counts. For the CDR3, the DNA is TGTGCCACCAGCAGAGGCAACCGGGACGGGGACGAGCAGTACGTC. Its translation: CATSRGNRDGDEQYV. The chain combines TRBV15 with TRBJ2-7; perhaps D is TRBD1 or TRBD2 (5 bases each). The CDR3 has 15 amino acids. Germline CDR1 and CDR2: LNHNV and YYDKDF (reference sequence). Trimming shortened V by 1 base and J by 5 bases, and 15 bases separated the two germline ends.

A few counts support this clonotype. V and J are TRBV9 and TRBJ2-1; a weak D match, TRBD1 (6 bases). V lost 3 bases to trimming and J lost 0 bases, with 10 bases between them. CDR3 length: 15 amino acids. The germline V gene has CDR1 SGDLS and CDR2 YYNGEE. CDR3 nucleotide sequence: TGTGCCAGCAGCGCGGGACACTACTCCTACAATGAGCAGTTCTTC. It specifies CASSAGHYSYNEQFF.

The chain has TRBV10-3 and TRBJ2-7, with a tentative D call TRBD2 (6 bases). Germline V CDR1 and CDR2: ENHRY, SYGVKD. Trimming took 6 bases from V and 1 from J, leaving 10 bases between them. The CDR3 totals 13 residues. The CDR3 nucleotides are TGTGCCATCAGACGGGAGAGTTCCTACGAGCAGTACTTC. Its translation is CAIRRESSYEQYF.

This rearrangement joins TRBV6-1 to TRBJ1-1; the D is unclear. The germline gives CDR1 MNHNS, CDR2 SASEGT. The CDR3 is made up of 14 amino acids. The V end lost 5 bases, the J end lost 0 bases, and 10 bases lay between the germline ends. CDR3 residues: CASSIPELNTEAFF. The CDR3 coding sequence is TGTGCCAGCAGTATCCCAGAACTGAACACTGAAGCTTTCTTT.

This clonotype has only a few counts. The chain combines TRBV20-1 with TRBJ2-1; TRBD2 might be the D (6 bases). The CDR3 sequence is 15 residues long. Germline V gene sequence: CDR1 DFQATT, CDR2 SNEGSKA (reference sequence). Between the trimmed V and J ends, which lost 7 bases and 2 bases, there was a span of 18 bases. Here the CDR3 DNA reads TGCAGTGAGAGAATGGGGGGAGGAACCTACAATGAGCAGTTCTTC. The encoded protein is CSERMGGGTYNEQFF.

This clonotype was detected ten times or more. This chain connects TRBV29-1 to TRBJ2-2; D is undetermined. Trimming cost V 4 bases and J 7 bases, with 10 bases left between them. The germline V gene has CDR1 SQVTM and CDR2 ANQGSEA. The CDR3 totals 12 residues. CDR3 in DNA: TGCAGCGTTGGTTCAACAGTCGGGGAGCTGTTTTTT. Protein: CSVGSTVGELFF.

The V call is TRBV29-1, the J call TRBJ2-7, with D possibly matching TRBD2 (6 bases). The CDR3 length is 12 residues. Trimming stripped 7 bases from V and 4 bases from J, with 14 bases between. From germline, CDR1 is SQVTM and CDR2 ANQGSEA. For the CDR3, the DNA is TGCAGCGCCAAGAAGGAGGGATACGAGCAGTACTTC. This translates into CSAKKEGYEQYF.

This clonotype is labeled medium-sized. The CDR3 nucleotides are TGTGCCAGCAGCGGGACAGGGCCACCCTACGAGCAGTACTTC. It encodes CASSGTGPPYEQYF. This chain uses TRBV5-4 with TRBJ2-7; TRBD1 matches at 9 bases. V dropped 4 bases and J dropped 2; count of bases not matched to a gene: 4. The length of the CDR3 is 14 residues. Germline V gives CDR1 SGHNT, CDR2 YYREEE (reference sequence). The complete variable domain, with remaining parts taken from reference TRBV5-4 and TRBJ2-7, reads ETGVTQSPTHLIKTRGQQVTLRCSSQSGHNTVSWYQQALGQGPQFIFQYYREEENGRGNFPPRFSGLQFPNYSSELNVNALELDDSALYLCASSGTGPPYEQYFGPGTRLTVT.

This clonotype has only one observation. The chain couples TRBV7-9 to TRBJ2-7; D gene uncertain. The length of the CDR3 is 13 residues. Germline assignment: CDR1 SEHNR and CDR2 FQNEAQ (reference sequence). V was cut by 5 bases and J by 4 bases, with 12 bases left in between. The chain's CDR3 is CASSPSKKYEQYF. CDR3 DNA sequence: TGTGCCAGCAGCCCCAGTAAGAAGTACGAGCAGTACTTC.